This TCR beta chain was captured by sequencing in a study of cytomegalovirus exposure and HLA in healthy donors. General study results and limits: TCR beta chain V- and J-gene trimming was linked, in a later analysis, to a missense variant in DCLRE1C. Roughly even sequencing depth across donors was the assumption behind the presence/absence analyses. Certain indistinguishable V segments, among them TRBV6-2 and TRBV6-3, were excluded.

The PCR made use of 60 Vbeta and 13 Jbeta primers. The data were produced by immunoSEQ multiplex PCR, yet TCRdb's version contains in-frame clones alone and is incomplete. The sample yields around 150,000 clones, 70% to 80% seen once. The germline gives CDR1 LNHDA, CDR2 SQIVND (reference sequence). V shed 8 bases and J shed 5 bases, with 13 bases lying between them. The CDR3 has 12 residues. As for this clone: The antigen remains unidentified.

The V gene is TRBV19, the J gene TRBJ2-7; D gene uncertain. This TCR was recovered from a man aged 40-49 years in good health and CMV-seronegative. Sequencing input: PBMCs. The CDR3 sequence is CASRGDSHEQYF. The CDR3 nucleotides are TGTGCCAGTCGAGGAGATAGCCACGAGCAGTACTTC.